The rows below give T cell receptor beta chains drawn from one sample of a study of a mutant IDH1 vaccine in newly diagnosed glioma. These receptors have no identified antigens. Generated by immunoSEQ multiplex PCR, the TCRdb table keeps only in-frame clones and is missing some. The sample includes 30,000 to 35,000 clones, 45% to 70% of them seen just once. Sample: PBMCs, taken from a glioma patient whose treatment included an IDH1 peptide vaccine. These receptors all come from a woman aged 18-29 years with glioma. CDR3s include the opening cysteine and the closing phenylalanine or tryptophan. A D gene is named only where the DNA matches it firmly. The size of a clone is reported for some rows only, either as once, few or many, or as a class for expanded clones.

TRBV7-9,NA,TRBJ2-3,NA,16,CASSPKPGPGEDTQYF,TGTGCCAGCAGCCCGAAGCCGGGGCCCGGGGAAGATACGCAGTATTTT
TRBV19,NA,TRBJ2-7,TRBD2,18,CASTPTPALAGGPVEQYF,TGTGCCAGTACCCCCACCCCGGCGTTAGCGGGAGGGCCGGTGGAGCAGTACTTC
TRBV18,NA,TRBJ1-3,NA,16,CASSQGTPSSGNTIYF,TGTGCCAGCTCACAGGGGACTCCGAGCTCTGGAAACACCATATATTTT
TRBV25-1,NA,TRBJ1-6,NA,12,CASKGIGSPLHF,TGTGCCAGCAAAGGGATTGGCTCACCCCTCCACTTT
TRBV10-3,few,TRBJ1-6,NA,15,CAISEDVAKNSPLHF,TGTGCCATCAGTGAAGACGTAGCCAAGAATTCACCCCTCCACTTT
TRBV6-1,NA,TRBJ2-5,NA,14,CASTRGPEGETQYF,TGTGCCAGCACCCGGGGCCCTGAGGGAGAGACCCAGTACTTC
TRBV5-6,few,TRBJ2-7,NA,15,CASSPRPESSYEQYF,TGTGCCAGCAGCCCCCGTCCCGAGAGCTCCTACGAGCAGTACTTC
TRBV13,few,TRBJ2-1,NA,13,CASSLGGLPGQFF,TGTGCCAGCAGCTTAGGTGGGCTACCTGGGCAGTTCTTC
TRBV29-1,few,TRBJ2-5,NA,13,CSVGGGWGETQYF,TGCAGCGTGGGAGGGGGCTGGGGAGAGACCCAGTACTTC
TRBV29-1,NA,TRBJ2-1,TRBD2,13,CSVEGTSANEQFF,TGCAGCGTCGAAGGGACTAGCGCCAATGAGCAGTTCTTC
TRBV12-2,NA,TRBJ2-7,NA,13,CASRFPYHYEQYF,TGTGCAAGTCGCTTCCCGTATCATTACGAGCAGTACTTC
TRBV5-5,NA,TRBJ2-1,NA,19,CASSLLDQGQSDEYNEQFF,TGTGCCAGCAGCTTGCTGGACCAAGGACAATCGGACGAATACAATGAGCAGTTCTTC
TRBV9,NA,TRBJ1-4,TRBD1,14,CASSVGGDRGKLFF,TGTGCCAGCAGCGTAGGGGGGGACAGGGGGAAACTGTTTTTT
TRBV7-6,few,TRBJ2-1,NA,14,CASSFQGGAAGQFF,TGTGCCAGCAGCTTCCAGGGGGGGGCGGCTGGTCAGTTCTTC
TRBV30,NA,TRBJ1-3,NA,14,CAWSTGLSGNTIYF,TGTGCCTGGAGCACAGGCCTCTCTGGAAACACCATATATTTT
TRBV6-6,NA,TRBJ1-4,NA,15,CASISEGGVGEKLFF,TGTGCCAGCATATCAGAAGGAGGGGTCGGTGAAAAACTGTTTTTT
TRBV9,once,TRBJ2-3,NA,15,CASSVERAATDTQYF,TGTGCCAGCAGCGTAGAGAGGGCCGCCACAGATACGCAGTATTTT
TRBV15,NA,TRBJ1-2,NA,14,CATSRDPGNYGYTF,TGTGCCACCAGCAGAGATCCGGGAAACTATGGCTACACCTTC
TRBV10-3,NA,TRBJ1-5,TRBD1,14,CAIRAGTDNQPQHF,TGTGCCATCAGGGCCGGGACAGACAATCAGCCCCAGCATTTT
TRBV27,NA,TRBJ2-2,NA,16,CASFPVGGRNTGELFF,TGTGCCAGCTTTCCAGTGGGAGGTCGCAACACCGGGGAGCTGTTTTTT
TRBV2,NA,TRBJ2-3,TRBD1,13,CASSRGLPDTQYF,TGTGCCAGCAGCAGGGGGCTTCCAGATACGCAGTATTTT
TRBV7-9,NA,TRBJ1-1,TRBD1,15,CASKSSTGGNTEAFF,TGTGCCAGCAAATCTTCGACAGGGGGGAACACTGAAGCTTTCTTT
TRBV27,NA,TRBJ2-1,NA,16,CASSLSSGRTYNEQFF,TGTGCCAGCAGTTTATCATCGGGGCGTACCTACAATGAGCAGTTCTTC
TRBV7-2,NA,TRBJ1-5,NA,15,CASSLNDRTNQPQHF,TGTGCCAGCAGCTTAAATGACAGGACCAATCAGCCCCAGCATTTT
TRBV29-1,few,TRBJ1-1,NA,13,CSVPGAGGTEAFF,TGCAGCGTACCTGGGGCAGGCGGCACTGAAGCTTTCTTT
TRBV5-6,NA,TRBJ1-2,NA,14,CASSLGQLNYGYTF,TGTGCCAGCAGCTTGGGGCAACTTAACTATGGCTACACCTTC
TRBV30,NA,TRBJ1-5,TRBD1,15,CAWSVGQGSNQPQHF,TGTGCCTGGAGTGTGGGACAGGGTAGCAATCAGCCCCAGCATTTT
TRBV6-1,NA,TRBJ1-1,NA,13,CASIKRGNTEAFF,TGTGCCAGCATCAAAAGGGGGAACACTGAAGCTTTCTTT